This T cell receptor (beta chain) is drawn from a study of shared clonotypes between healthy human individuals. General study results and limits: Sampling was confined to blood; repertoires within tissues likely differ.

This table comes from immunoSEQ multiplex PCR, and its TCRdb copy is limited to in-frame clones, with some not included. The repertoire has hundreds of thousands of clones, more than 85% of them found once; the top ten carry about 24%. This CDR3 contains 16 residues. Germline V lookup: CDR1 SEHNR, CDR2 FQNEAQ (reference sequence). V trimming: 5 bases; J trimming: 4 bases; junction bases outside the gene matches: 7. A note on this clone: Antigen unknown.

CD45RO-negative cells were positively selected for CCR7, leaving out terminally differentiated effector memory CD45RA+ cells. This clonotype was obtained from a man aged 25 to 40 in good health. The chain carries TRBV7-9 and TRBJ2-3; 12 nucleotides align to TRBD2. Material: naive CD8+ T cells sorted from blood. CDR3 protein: CASSARTSGIADTQYF. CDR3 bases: TGTGCCAGCAGCGCCAGGACTAGCGGGATTGCAGATACGCAGTATTTT.